Described below is a single T cell receptor (beta chain) sequence and its context. The record originates from a study of blood T cell repertoires in COVID-19. Study context: Samples representing acute and convalescent COVID-19 were sourced from the United States, Italy and Spain.

Clinical histories supplied by participants themselves formed the basis of cohort assignment. CDR1 and CDR2 (germline): MNHEY, SMNVEV (reference sequence). The CDR3 runs to 15 residues. Losses at the gene ends were 5 bases for V and 0 bases for J; bases not matched to a gene: 6. Data came from immunoSEQ multiplex PCR; TCRdb stores just in-frame clones and leaves some out. This repertoire shows hundreds of thousands of clones, about 86% found once; its top ten account for 3.5% to 4%. The V and J genes are TRBV27 and TRBJ1-2, with TRBD1 matching 7 bases. This sequence was found in a woman aged 40-49 years with acute COVID-19. Sequenced sample: PBMCs or T cells enriched from blood (not recorded which). This CDR3 reads CASSPRDRPNYGYTF. Here the CDR3 DNA reads TGTGCCAGCAGTCCCCGGGACAGACCTAACTATGGCTACACCTTC.